Reported below is one T cell receptor beta chain. Antigen unknown. The CDR3 is 15 amino acids. Germline lookup yields CDR1 SGHTA and CDR2 FQGNSA. Between the trimmed V and J ends, which lost 6 bases and 5 bases, there was a span of 16 bases. The sample comes from a study of shared clonotypes between healthy human individuals. Across the study: Three plates were used per donor for CD4 naive, three for CD4 memory, two for CD8 naive and one for CD8 memory.

The study's findings and limits: What rarefaction showed was incomplete sorted-subset sequencing despite large depth. Measured sharing among donors was expected to vary with sequencing depth.

Investigators spread the genomic DNA of each subset evenly over several immunoSEQ plates. Sequencing used immunoSEQ multiplex PCR; TCRdb keeps in-frame clones, though not all of them. This sample carries about 340,000 clones, 73% of them seen once, and the ten largest clones take roughly 10%. The receptor was isolated from a young man in good health. The sequenced sample was memory CD4+ T cells sorted from blood. Subset here: CD45RA-negative fraction. The chain employs TRBV7-2 and TRBJ2-2; D perhaps matches TRBD2 (5 bases). The CDR3 DNA follows: TGTGCCAGCAGGCCTCCGGGATTTACAACCGGGGAGCTGTTTTTT. It yields the protein CASRPPGFTTGELFF.